This T cell receptor (beta chain) was identified in a study of neurological immune-mediated disorders. Study observations and caveats: Patients with HTLV-1-associated myelopathy showed the most TCR clonal expansion. Those with multiple sclerosis showed the least, falling below healthy controls.

CDR1 is SGHRS, CDR2 YFSETQ, per germline. The CDR3 runs 14 residues. V was cut by 5 bases and J by 2 bases, with 14 bases left in between. Via MiXCR, TCRdb re-called the 5' RACE reads, giving one row per CDR3 protein. The table shows approximately 36,000 distinct CDR3 sequences, with 14% occurring only once. This clonotype has at least ten counts. Its specificity is unknown. Unsorted libraries were generated from 2 million PBMCs. These cells had been stored in RNAlater at -80 C. Sequencing input: PBMCs. This clonotype was sampled from a woman aged 45-65 years with HTLV-1-associated myelopathy (HAM/TSP). V gene TRBV5-1 combines with J gene TRBJ2-7, with D perhaps given as TRBD1 or TRBD2 (5 bases each). The CDR3 DNA reads TGCGCCAGCAGACCCCGGGACGGCACCTACGAGCAGTACTTC. This gives the protein CASRPRDGTYEQYF.